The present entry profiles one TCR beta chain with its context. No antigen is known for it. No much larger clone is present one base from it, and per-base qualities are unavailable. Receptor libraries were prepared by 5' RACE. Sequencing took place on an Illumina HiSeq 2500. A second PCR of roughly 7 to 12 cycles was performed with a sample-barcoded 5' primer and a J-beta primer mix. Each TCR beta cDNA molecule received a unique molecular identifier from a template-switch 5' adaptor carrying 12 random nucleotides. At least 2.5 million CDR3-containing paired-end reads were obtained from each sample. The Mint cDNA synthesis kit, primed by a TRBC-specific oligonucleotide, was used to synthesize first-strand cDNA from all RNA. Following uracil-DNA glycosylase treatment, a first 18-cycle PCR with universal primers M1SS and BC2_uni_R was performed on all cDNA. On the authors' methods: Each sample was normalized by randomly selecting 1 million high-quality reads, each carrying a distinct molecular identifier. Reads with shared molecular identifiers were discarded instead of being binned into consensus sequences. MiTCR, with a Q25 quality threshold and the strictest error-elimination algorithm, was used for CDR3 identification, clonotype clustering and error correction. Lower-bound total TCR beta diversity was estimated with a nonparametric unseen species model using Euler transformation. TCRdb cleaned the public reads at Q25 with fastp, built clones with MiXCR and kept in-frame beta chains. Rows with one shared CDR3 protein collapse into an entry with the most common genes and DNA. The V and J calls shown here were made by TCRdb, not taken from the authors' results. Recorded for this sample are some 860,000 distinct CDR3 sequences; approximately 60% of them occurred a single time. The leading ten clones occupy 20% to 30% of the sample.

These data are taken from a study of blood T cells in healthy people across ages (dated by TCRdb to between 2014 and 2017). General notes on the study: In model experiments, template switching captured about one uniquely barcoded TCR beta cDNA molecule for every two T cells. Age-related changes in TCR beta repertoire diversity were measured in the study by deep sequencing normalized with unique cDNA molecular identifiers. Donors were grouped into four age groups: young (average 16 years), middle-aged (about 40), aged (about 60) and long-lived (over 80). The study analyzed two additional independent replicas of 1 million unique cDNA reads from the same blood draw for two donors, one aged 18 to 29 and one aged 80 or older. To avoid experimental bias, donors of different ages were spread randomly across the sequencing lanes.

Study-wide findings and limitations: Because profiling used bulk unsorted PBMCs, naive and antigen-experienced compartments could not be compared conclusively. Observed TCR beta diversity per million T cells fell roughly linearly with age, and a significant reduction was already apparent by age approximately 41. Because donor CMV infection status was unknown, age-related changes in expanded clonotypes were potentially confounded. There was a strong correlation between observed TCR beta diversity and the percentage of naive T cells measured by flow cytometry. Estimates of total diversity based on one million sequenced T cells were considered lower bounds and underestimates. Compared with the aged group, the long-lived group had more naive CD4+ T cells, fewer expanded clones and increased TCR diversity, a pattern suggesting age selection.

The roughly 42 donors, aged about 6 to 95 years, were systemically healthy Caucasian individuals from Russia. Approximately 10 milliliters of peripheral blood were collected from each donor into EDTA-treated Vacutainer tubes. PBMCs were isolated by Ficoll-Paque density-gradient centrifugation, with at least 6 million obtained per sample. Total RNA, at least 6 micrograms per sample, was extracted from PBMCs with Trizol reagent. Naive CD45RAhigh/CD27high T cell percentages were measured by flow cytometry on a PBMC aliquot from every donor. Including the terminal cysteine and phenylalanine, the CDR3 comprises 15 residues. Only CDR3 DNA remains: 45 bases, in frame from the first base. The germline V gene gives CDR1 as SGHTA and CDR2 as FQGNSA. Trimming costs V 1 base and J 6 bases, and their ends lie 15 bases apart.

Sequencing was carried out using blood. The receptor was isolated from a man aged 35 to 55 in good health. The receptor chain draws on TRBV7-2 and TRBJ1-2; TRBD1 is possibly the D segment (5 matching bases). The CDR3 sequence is CASSLGHGPGHGYTF. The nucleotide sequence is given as TGTGCCAGCAGCTTAGGACATGGGCCAGGGCATGGCTACACCTTC. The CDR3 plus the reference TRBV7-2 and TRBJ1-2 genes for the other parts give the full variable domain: GAGVSQSPSNKVTEKGKDVELRCDPISGHTALYWYRQSLGQGLEFLIYFQGNSAPDKSGLPSDRFSAERTGGSVSTLTIQRTQQEDSAVYLCASSLGHGPGHGYTFGSGTRLTVV.